This entry describes one T cell receptor beta chain. It lacks a known antigen. Base qualities are not recorded, but no much larger clone differs from it by a single base. This specimen's treatment or condition label, interpreted: around 19 received Ad26.COV2.S at low or high dose, single or two shots; 5 received placebo; per-sample allocation not given. Repertoires of vaccine and placebo recipients were sequenced from samples collected on day 63 after the first injection. Between 29 July and 7 August 2020, Cohort 1b enrolled 25 adults aged 18-55 years at one site in Boston, USA. Ad26.COV2.S was a replication-incompetent adenovirus type 26 vector that expressed a prefusion-stabilized SARS-CoV-2 spike protein derived from the original Wuhan strain. This specimen belongs to a study of Ad26.COV2.S vaccination and SARS-CoV-2 variants (dated by TCRdb to the early 2020s). General notes on the study: Donors in the vaccine arm were drawn from COV1001, a phase I-IIa trial of Ad26.COV2.S in healthy adults that was multicentre, randomized, double-blind and placebo-controlled. Participants in the trial were split at random into five groups of five each, receiving low-dose or high-dose Ad26.COV2.S once or twice, or else placebo on both occasions. TCRbeta repertoire sequencing served as the tool for gauging how specific and how broad the SARS-CoV-2-reactive T cell receptors were following Ad26.COV2.S vaccination. Investigators did not know the trial group allocation while performing experiments and assessing outcomes. The TCR-sequenced set comprised around 32 samples: roughly 19 Ad26.COV2.S vaccine recipients, 5 placebo recipients and 8 SARS-CoV-2 convalescent individuals. Dosing of Ad26.COV2.S was intramuscular, at either 5x10^10 or 1x10^11 viral particles, delivered as one shot or as two shots spaced 56 days apart. What the work shows at the level of the full study, not this receptor alone: After vaccination, substantial breadth of spike-specific CD8+ and CD4+ T cell responses was reported. Vaccine and placebo recipients had comparable non-spike TCR breadth, which fits with the vaccine containing only spike. The study lacked the statistical power to compare responses across vaccine doses or regimens. The authors noted that total T cell responses may have been underestimated by the TCR breadth and depth analyses. Higher spike-specific TCR breadth was observed in Ad26.COV2.S recipients than in placebo recipients (P = 0.0014).

The immunoSEQ Assay was the method used to sequence TCRbeta CDR3 regions. After extraction, genomic DNA underwent amplification by bias-controlled multiplex PCR, followed by high-throughput sequencing. For the original study's pipeline: To quantify the absolute abundance of every unique TCRbeta CDR3 region, sequences were collapsed and filtered. Usable DNA was measured by amplifying reference genes present in all nucleated cells, and TCRbeta template counts were normalized to that usable DNA to estimate T cell fraction. Repertoire TCRs were annotated as SARS-CoV-2-specific when V gene, CDR3 amino acid sequence and J gene were exactly matched to a known reactive TCR set. MIRA supplied the reference SARS-CoV-2 TCR set, which was filtered for enrichment in COVID-19-positive ImmuneCODE repertoires so that public or cross-reactive TCRs were removed. Drawing on the MIRA antigens, annotated TCRs were analysed further at the level of specific ORF or position within ORF. Breadth was defined as the number of annotated unique rearrangements divided by the total number of unique productive rearrangements, and depth was defined as the summed frequency of the annotated unique rearrangements. Two-sided Wilcoxon rank-sum tests were applied when comparing TCR breadth between groups. The immuneACCESS repertoire file appears here via TCRdb, limited to in-frame rearrangements. These files lack a portion of the clones; in checked studies, under half of the deficit traces to unresolved V genes, and the cause of the others is not known. V, J and clone size were drawn from that table, and D and trimming were deduced from the DNA. Across this sample there are approximately 480,000 clones, with 87% seen only once. The top ten hold more than 10% of the sample.

The cysteine opens and the phenylalanine closes a CDR3 of 14 amino acids. The DNA shown is the 42-base CDR3, in frame from base 1. At the junction V is shortened by 2 bases and J by 2 bases, with 9 bases in between. The germline V gene supplies CDR1 MNHNS and CDR2 SASEGT. The input for sequencing was peripheral blood, taken in a trial of Ad26.COV2.S vaccine versus placebo. The sequence came from a person between 18 and 65 years old who received the Ad26.COV2.S COVID-19 vaccine or a placebo. The receptor chain draws on TRBV6-1 and TRBJ1-2, with the D segment identity uncertain. CDR3 sequence: CASSEQTLNYGYTF. The DNA is TGTGCCAGCAGTGAACAGACTCTAAACTATGGCTACACCTTC.